The 6 T cell receptor beta chains below all came from one sample that was sequenced in a study of cytomegalovirus exposure and HLA in healthy donors. Vbeta (60) and Jbeta (13) primers were used in the PCR. The table came from immunoSEQ multiplex PCR; TCRdb's copy has only in-frame clones and leaves some out. Counted here are over 75,000 clones, around nine tenths occurring once; the ten biggest clones make up over 8.5%. Sequenced sample: PBMCs. Receptors originate from a man aged 25-40 years in good health and CMV-seropositive.

The CDR3 protein is CASSGGTSGRNRNEQFF. The CDR3 DNA reads TGTGCCAGCAGCGGAGGGACTAGCGGGAGGAATCGCAATGAGCAGTTCTTC. The rearrangement links TRBV2 to TRBJ2-1; 15 nucleotides align to TRBD2. This CDR3 contains 17 residues. The germline V gene encodes CDR1 SNHLY and CDR2 FYNNEI. V trimming: 6 bases; J trimming: 6 bases; junction bases outside the gene matches: 9.

This rearrangement joins TRBV2 to TRBJ2-5; TRBD2 aligns across 9 bases. The CDR3 runs to 12 residues. In germline, CDR1 is SNHLY, CDR2 FYNNEI. V lost 7 bases, J lost 5 bases, and 2 bases stayed unmatched. CDR3: CASKAGGETQYF. CDR3 bases: TGTGCCAGCAAAGCGGGGGGTGAGACCCAGTACTTC.

The chain has TRBV5-1 and TRBJ1-1, with D possibly being TRBD1 (6 bases). The ends were cut back, 3 bases at V and 1 base at J, with 19 bases in the middle. This CDR3 region has 17 residues. Germline assignment: CDR1 SGHRS and CDR2 YFSETQ. The CDR3 region has the DNA TGCGCCAGCAGCTCCGAACTCCCTACAGGGCCGAACACTGAAGCTTTCTTT. Residues: CASSSELPTGPNTEAFF.

This chain's CDR3 is CAWSVQDNTEAFF. The CDR3 DNA is TGTGCCTGGAGTGTACAAGATAACACTGAAGCTTTCTTT. The chain employs TRBV30 and TRBJ1-1; D gene uncertain. CDR1 and CDR2 from the germline V gene are GTSNPN and SVGIG (reference sequence). V lost 0 bases and J 2 bases, leaving 7 bases between the germline ends. The CDR3 is 13 amino acids.

The chain employs TRBV18 and TRBJ1-3, with D unclear. Germline loops: CDR1 KGHSH, CDR2 LQKENI. V was clipped by 1 base and J by 3 bases, with 13 bases between them. This CDR3 is 16 amino acids long. In DNA, the CDR3 is TGTGCCAGCTCACCACGGGCAGAGAGAAGTGGAAACACCATATATTTT. Its translation: CASSPRAERSGNTIYF.

By sample share, this clone is medium-sized. The genes are TRBV2 and TRBJ2-1; unclear D gene. Germline V gives CDR1 SNHLY, CDR2 FYNNEI. The ends were cut back, 7 bases at V and 1 base at J, with 5 bases in the middle. The CDR3 has 12 amino acids. CDR3 region: CASTRSYNEQFF. CDR3 bases: TGTGCCAGCACTCGGTCCTACAATGAGCAGTTCTTC.